The 29 T cell receptor beta chains below were found in one sample sequenced in a study of T cell responses to AZD1222 COVID-19 vaccine. Assay used: immunoSEQ multiplex PCR; TCRdb lists only in-frame clones, some missing. The sample carries roughly 90,000 clones, about 86% recorded once. Sample: peripheral blood, taken on day 0 of AZD1222 vaccination. The receptor source for this set is an adult in good health.

The chain recombines TRBV19 with TRBJ1-1; TRBD1 might be the D (5 bases). Between the trimmed V and J ends, which lost 9 bases and 0 bases, there was a span of 17 bases. The length of the CDR3 is 15 residues. CDR1 and CDR2 (germline): LNHDA, SQIVND (reference sequence). Here the CDR3 reads CASSRDGSMNTEAFF. CDR3 nucleotide sequence: TGTGCCAGCAGCAGGGACGGAAGTATGAACACTGAAGCTTTCTTT.

This clone was observed many times. Other DNA sequences in the sample encode the same CDR3. Written as DNA, the CDR3 is TGTGCCTGGAACCCCGGGGTTGGGACACAAGCAAACTATGGCTACACCTTC. As protein: CAWNPGVGTQANYGYTF. V is TRBV30 and J is TRBJ1-2, with D maybe TRBD1 (6 bases). From germline, CDR1 is GTSNPN and CDR2 SVGIG (reference sequence). The CDR3 runs to 17 residues. V was trimmed by 4 bases and J by 2 bases, leaving 23 bases between them.

This chain uses TRBV7-9 with TRBJ1-3; 8 bases fit TRBD1. V was pared by 4 bases and J by 4 bases, with 6 bases of the junction left unmatched. The V gene's germline CDR1 is SEHNR and CDR2 FQNEAQ (reference sequence). The CDR3 totals 15 residues. CDR3 nucleotides: TGTGCCAGCAGCTCGGACAGGGCGTTCGGAAACACCATATATTTT. This sequence encodes CASSSDRAFGNTIYF. Combining the CDR3 with reference TRBV7-9 and TRBJ1-3 gives the whole variable domain DTGVSQNPRHKITKRGQNVTFRCDPISEHNRLYWYRQTLGQGPEFLTYFQNEAQLEKSRLLSDRFSAERPKGSFSTLEIQRTEQGDSAMYLCASSSDRAFGNTIYFGEGSWLTVV.

J is TRBJ1-3 and V is TRBV7-2; possibly TRBD1 for D (6 bases). V lost 3 bases, J lost 0 bases, and 21 bases lay in between. Germline CDR1 is SGHTA and CDR2 is FQGNSA. CDR3 length: 19 amino acids. The DNA of the CDR3 is TGTGCCAGCAGCTTCAAGCTCCCCCACAGGGACCCCTCTGGAAACACCATATATTTT. It codes for CASSFKLPHRDPSGNTIYF.

The chain couples TRBV14 to TRBJ1-2; D not resolved. This CDR3 is 16 amino acids long. Germline V gene data show CDR1 as SGHDN and CDR2 as FVKESK. Trimming left V 1 base short and J 3 bases short, with 15 bases between. The CDR3 spells CASSQVSSKPHYGYTF. The CDR3 DNA reads TGTGCCAGCAGCCAAGTGTCATCTAAACCCCACTATGGCTACACCTTC.

The V and J genes are TRBV19 and TRBJ2-7; D not certain. The CDR3 runs 11 residues. Trimming shortened V by 3 bases and J by 4 bases, and 4 bases separated the two germline ends. The germline V gene has CDR1 LNHDA and CDR2 SQIVND (reference sequence). The CDR3 DNA is TGTGCCAGTAGTATGGGGTACGAGCAGTACTTC. Translating gives CASSMGYEQYF.

The chain joins TRBV7-3 to TRBJ1-6; D is uncertain. From germline, CDR1 is SGHTA and CDR2 FQGTGA. The CDR3 length is 14 residues. Trimming took off 1 base at V and 9 bases at J, with 10 bases between the two ends. CDR3 sequence reads: CASSLNPTGSPLHF. The CDR3, as DNA: TGTGCCAGCAGCTTAAATCCCACTGGTTCACCCCTCCACTTT.

The genes are TRBV30 and TRBJ2-5, with 11 bases identical to TRBD2. Germline-derived CDR1 and CDR2 are GTSNPN and SVGIG (reference sequence). V gave up 8 bases and J gave up 5 bases; unmatched junction bases: 16. The CDR3 contains 16 residues. CDR3 nucleotide sequence: TGTGCCAGGCAGACCGCAACAGCTAGCGGGAGGGAGACCCAGTACTTC. It specifies CARQTATASGRETQYF.

The V gene is TRBV24-1, the J gene TRBJ1-1; 7 bases are a match to TRBD1. V gave up 5 bases and J gave up 1 base; unmatched junction bases: 0. Germline V gene data show CDR1 as KGHDR and CDR2 as SFDVKD. This CDR3 region has 13 residues. The chain's CDR3 is CATSGQGNTEAFF. The DNA for the CDR3 is TGTGCCACCAGTGGACAGGGGAACACTGAAGCTTTCTTT.

The CDR3 region is CASSRKRWEDTQYF. DNA of the CDR3: TGTGCCAGCAGCCGAAAGAGGTGGGAGGATACGCAGTATTTT. The chain carries TRBV3-1 (or the pseudogene TRBV3-2) and TRBJ2-3; a weak D match, TRBD2 (5 bases). The germline V gene encodes CDR1 LGHDT and CDR2 YNNKEL (reference sequence). The CDR3 runs 14 residues. V shed 4 bases and J shed 6 bases, with 14 bases lying between them.

The chain combines TRBV6-6 with TRBJ1-5; D gene uncertain. Germline CDR1 and CDR2: MNHNY and SVGAGI (reference sequence). Deletions cut 4 bases from V and 2 bases from J, with 6 bases between. This CDR3 spans 13 amino acids. The CDR3 sequence is CASSFGGNQPQHF. The CDR3 region has the DNA TGTGCCAGCAGTTTCGGGGGCAATCAGCCCCAGCATTTT.

The chain employs TRBV6-2 or TRBV6-3 and TRBJ2-7; unclear D gene. Trimming took off 5 bases at V and 3 bases at J, with 17 bases between the two ends. CDR3 size: 15 residues. Germline loops: CDR1 MNHEY, CDR2 SVGEGT. The CDR3 sequence: CASSNDGLTYYEQYF. The CDR3 region has the DNA TGTGCCAGCAGTAACGACGGGCTTACTTACTACGAGCAGTACTTC.

The V call is TRBV5-1, the J call TRBJ1-1, with a weak D call TRBD1 (6 bases). The V end lost 4 bases, the J end lost 2 bases, and 9 bases lay between the germline ends. The CDR3 totals 13 residues. Germline V gene lookup returns CDR1 SGHRS and CDR2 YFSETQ. The DNA of the CDR3 is TGCGCCAGCAGCCGGGGGCTTAACACTGAAGCTTTCTTT. This codes for CASSRGLNTEAFF.

The chain is built from TRBV7-9 and TRBJ1-5; no clear D gene. Trimming left V 5 bases short and J 3 bases short, with 14 bases between. CDR3 length: 15 amino acids. Germline V CDR1 and CDR2: SEHNR, FQNEAQ (reference sequence). CDR3 bases: TGTGCCAGCAGCCCGTCGGCGGCGGACAATCAGCCCCAGCATTTT. Encoded protein: CASSPSAADNQPQHF.

This clone showed up just a few times. CDR3 sequence: CASSDSRDKNTGELFF. The CDR3 bases are TGTGCCAGCAGTGACTCTCGAGACAAGAACACCGGGGAGCTGTTTTTT. This chain connects TRBV6-4 to TRBJ2-2; D is ambiguous. This CDR3 region has 16 residues. Germline CDR1 and CDR2: MRHNA and SNTAGT. Trimming left V 0 bases short and J 1 base short, with 9 bases between.

In regard to this clone: A read error may account for a junction end that differs from germline. This chain uses TRBV24-1 with TRBJ1-5; no reliable D call. Germline V lookup: CDR1 KGHDR, CDR2 SFDVKD. The CDR3 extends over 16 amino acids. CDR3 nucleotide sequence: TGTGCCACCAGTGATACCGCAGCGAATAGCGATCAGCCCCAGCATTTT. This encodes CATSDTAANSDQPQHF.

This clone was found a few times. The genes are TRBV5-1 and TRBJ1-1; D might be TRBD1 (6 bases). Trimming left V 7 bases short and J 6 bases short, with 19 bases between. Germline loops: CDR1 SGHRS, CDR2 YFSETQ. This CDR3 region has 14 residues. The CDR3: CASFLGGGVAEAFF. The CDR3 nucleotides are TGCGCCAGCTTCCTTGGAGGGGGAGTCGCTGAAGCTTTCTTT. The whole variable domain, filled in from reference TRBV5-1 and TRBJ1-1, reads KAGVTQTPRYLIKTRGQQVTLSCSPISGHRSVSWYQQTPGQGLQFLFEYFSETQRNKGNFPGRFSGRQFSNSRSEMNVSTLELGDSALYLCASFLGGGVAEAFFGQGTRLTVV.

This rearrangement joins TRBV12-3 or TRBV12-4 to TRBJ2-7, with D tentatively TRBD1 (5 bases). Trimming removed 3 bases at V and 7 bases at J, with 13 bases between. The CDR3 extends over 13 amino acids. CDR3 sequence: CASSLQGTGEQYF. CDR3 DNA sequence: TGTGCCAGCAGTTTGCAGGGTACTGGGGAGCAGTACTTC.

The chain uses TRBV6-4 and TRBJ1-2; no clear D gene. The CDR3 covers 13 residues. V lost 6 bases, J lost 6 bases, and 14 bases lay in between. CDR1 MRHNA and CDR2 SNTAGT come from the germline V gene. The CDR3: CASRATLDDGYTF. DNA for the CDR3: TGTGCCAGCAGGGCAACTTTAGACGATGGCTACACCTTC.

The V gene is TRBV7-9, the J gene TRBJ1-4; perhaps TRBD1 as D (5 bases). This CDR3 is built from 15 residues. Looked up from germline, CDR1 is SEHNR and CDR2 is FQNEAQ (reference sequence). Trimming removed 6 bases from V and 1 base from J, with 12 bases in between. CDR3 amino acids: CASSSSGGTNEKLFF. The DNA of the CDR3 is TGTGCCAGCAGTTCGTCGGGGGGAACTAATGAAAAACTGTTTTTT.

The chain recombines TRBV5-1 with TRBJ2-3; D is unresolved. CDR1 SGHRS and CDR2 YFSETQ come from the germline V gene. This CDR3 comprises 13 residues. Deletions cut 5 bases from V and 2 bases from J, with 9 bases between. The CDR3 DNA reads as TGCGCCAGCAGTTCCCGGCCCACAGATACGCAGTATTTT. The encoded protein is CASSSRPTDTQYF.

This chain joins TRBV18 and TRBJ2-5, with D perhaps matching TRBD1 or TRBD2 (5 bases each). The germline V gene has CDR1 KGHSH and CDR2 LQKENI. The V end lost 0 bases, the J end lost 7 bases, and 15 bases lay between the germline ends. The CDR3 loop spans 15 amino acids. CDR3 sequence: CASSPPSLGDGTQYF. CDR3 nucleotide sequence: TGTGCCAGCTCACCACCTTCATTGGGGGACGGGACCCAGTACTTC.

CDR3 coding DNA: TGTGCCAGCAGCCGACTAGACACCGGGGAGCTGTTTTTT. Amino acid sequence: CASSRLDTGELFF. The V gene is TRBV25-1, the J gene TRBJ2-2, with D maybe TRBD2 (6 bases). This CDR3 has 13 residues. Trimming shortened V by 6 bases and J by 3 bases, and 8 bases separated the two germline ends. Germline CDR1 MGHDK, CDR2 SYGVNS.

V usage is TRBV3-1 (or the pseudogene TRBV3-2) and J usage is TRBJ2-1; the match to TRBD1 covers 7 bases. The germline CDR1 and CDR2 sequences are LGHDT and YNNKEL (reference sequence). Trimming removed 0 bases from V and 0 bases from J; junction bases left unmatched: 8. This CDR3 comprises 18 residues. The CDR3 coding sequence is TGTGCCAGCAGCCAAGATCTGACAGGGTCAAGCTCCTACAATGAGCAGTTCTTC. This codes for CASSQDLTGSSSYNEQFF.

The chain employs TRBV3-1 (or the pseudogene TRBV3-2) and TRBJ2-7; D call uncertain. Germline values: CDR1 LGHDT, CDR2 YNNKEL (reference sequence). Trimming shortened V by 4 bases and J by 6 bases, and 7 bases separated the two germline ends. This CDR3 contains 11 residues. Here the CDR3 DNA reads TGTGCCAGCAGCCTCCACGCCGAGCAGTACTTC. It is translated as CASSLHAEQYF.

This clone is medium-sized within its sample. The gene calls are TRBV5-4 and TRBJ2-7; possible D gene TRBD1, 7 bases. Trimming pared 2 bases from V and 2 bases from J, leaving 11 bases between. Germline CDR1 and CDR2: SGHNT and YYREEE (reference sequence). The CDR3 loop spans 14 amino acids. The CDR3 spells CASSLSRGAYEQYF. The CDR3 DNA sequence: TGTGCCAGCAGCTTATCCAGGGGGGCCTACGAGCAGTACTTC.

The CDR3 spells CASSNRTDSYEQYF. The CDR3 nucleotides read TGTGCCAGCTCGAATCGGACGGATTCCTACGAGCAGTACTTC. The chain couples TRBV18 to TRBJ2-7; no clear D gene. With 6 bases removed from V and 1 base from J, the gap between germline ends came to 13 bases. CDR1 and CDR2 (germline): KGHSH, LQKENI. The CDR3 extends over 14 amino acids. The entire variable domain, with the rest obtained from reference TRBV18 and TRBJ2-7, is as follows: NAGVMQNPRHLVRRRGQEARLRCSPMKGHSHVYWYRQLPEEGLKFMVYLQKENIIDESGMPKERFSAEFPKEGPSILRIQQVVRGDSAAYFCASSNRTDSYEQYFGPGTRLTVT.

The rearrangement links TRBV7-2 to TRBJ2-1; 10 bases are a match to TRBD1. Unmatched junction bases numbered 7, after V lost 1 base and J lost 7 bases. CDR1 is SGHTA and CDR2 is FQGNSA in the germline V gene. This CDR3 spans 16 amino acids. The CDR3 DNA reads as TGTGCCAGCAGCTTAGGAGGGACAGGGGCTGGGAATGAGCAGTTCTTC. Translation: CASSLGGTGAGNEQFF.

The chain uses TRBV11-2 and TRBJ1-1, with D possibly TRBD1 on 5 matching bases. The CDR3 covers 13 residues. Deletions cut 2 bases from V and 3 bases from J, with 7 bases between. Germline V CDR1 and CDR2: SGHAT, FQNNGV. Here the CDR3 DNA reads TGTGCCAGCAGCTTAACAGGCCACACTGAAGCTTTCTTT. Its protein product is CASSLTGHTEAFF.